The 26 T cell receptor beta chains in this list originate from one sample, sequenced in a study of OX40 agonist ivuxolimab in advanced cancers. Sequencing used immunoSEQ multiplex PCR; TCRdb keeps in-frame clones, though not all of them. The repertoire holds about 63,000 clones, with 75% to 90% as singletons. The material was CD4+ or CD8+ T cells sorted from blood, obtained in a trial of the OX40 agonist ivuxolimab. The receptors shown here come from an adult with an advanced solid tumor such as melanoma, head and neck, liver or kidney cancer.

The CDR3 loop reads CASRPSGVSYGYTF. Here the CDR3 DNA reads TGTGCCAGCCGCCCTTCTGGGGTCAGCTATGGCTACACCTTC. V and J are TRBV28 and TRBJ1-2; D uncertain. The germline gives CDR1 MDHEN, CDR2 SYDVKM. The CDR3 has 14 amino acids. Trimming stripped 8 bases from V and 4 bases from J, with 17 bases between.

As to this clone: At one boundary the junction diverges from the germline segment, which might be a read error. The V gene is TRBV28, the J gene TRBJ2-7; 13 nucleotides align to TRBD2. Germline V gene lookup returns CDR1 MDHEN and CDR2 SYDVKM. There are 13 residues in the CDR3. CDR3 nucleotide sequence: TGTGCCAGCAGCCTACTAGCGGGAGGGCCCCGGGGCTTC. Protein sequence: CASSLLAGGPRGF.

This chain uses TRBV9 with TRBJ2-7, with 12 bases fitting TRBD1. The germline CDR1 and CDR2 sequences are SGDLS and YYNGEE. Trimming removed 0 bases from V and 4 bases from J; junction bases left unmatched: 5. The CDR3 is 16 residues long. The CDR3 DNA is TGTGCCAGCAGCGTAGAAGGGACAGGGGGCGGGTACGAGCAGTACTTC. Its translation: CASSVEGTGGGYEQYF.

V gene TRBV2 combines with J gene TRBJ1-6, with a weak D call TRBD1 (6 bases). The germline V and J ends were trimmed by 4 bases and 7 bases, with 11 bases remaining between them. Germline V gene lookup returns CDR1 SNHLY and CDR2 FYNNEI. The CDR3 is 14 amino acids. DNA of the CDR3: TGTGCCAGCAGTGTACAGGGAGTCAATTCACCCCTCCACTTT. Protein sequence: CASSVQGVNSPLHF.

J is TRBJ2-3 and V is TRBV9, with D perhaps being TRBD1 or TRBD2 (6 bases each). Trimming removed 0 bases from V and 2 bases from J, with 13 bases in between. This CDR3 contains 16 residues. The V gene's germline CDR1 is SGDLS and CDR2 YYNGEE. CDR3 residues: CASSVGVAGHTDTQYF. CDR3 DNA sequence: TGTGCCAGCAGCGTAGGAGTGGCGGGACACACAGATACGCAGTATTTT.

V and J are TRBV11-1 and TRBJ1-3; D is uncertain. CDR1 is SGHAT, CDR2 FQDESV, per germline (reference sequence). V lost 5 bases to trimming and J lost 0 bases, with 14 bases between them. The CDR3 extends over 16 amino acids. The CDR3 is CASSPLGQFSGNTIYF. The DNA for the CDR3 is TGTGCCAGCAGCCCCCTTGGGCAGTTCTCTGGAAACACCATATATTTT.

The count of this clone is one. This chain links TRBV7-2 with TRBJ2-1; the match to TRBD2 covers 10 bases. Germline trimming cut 0 bases from V and 3 bases from J; bases unmatched to any gene: 8. This CDR3 comprises 18 residues. CDR1 and CDR2 from the germline V gene are SGHTA and FQGNSA. This chain's CDR3 is CASSLASGSGRVYNEQFF. DNA of the CDR3: TGTGCCAGCAGCTTAGCGAGTGGAAGCGGGAGGGTCTACAATGAGCAGTTCTTC.

The rearrangement links TRBV5-1 to TRBJ2-5; TRBD2 matches at 11 bases. The ends lost 0 bases at V and 3 bases at J; junction bases unmatched: 7. From germline, CDR1 is SGHRS and CDR2 YFSETQ. The CDR3 is 17 amino acids. CDR3 loop: CASSLAGTSGAEETQYF. CDR3 DNA sequence: TGCGCCAGCAGCTTGGCGGGGACTAGCGGAGCGGAAGAGACCCAGTACTTC.

V is TRBV18 and J is TRBJ2-5; perhaps TRBD2 as D (6 bases). The CDR3 sequence is 15 residues long. CDR1 KGHSH and CDR2 LQKENI come from the germline V gene. The V gene lost 6 bases and the J gene lost 5 bases, with 19 bases spanning the gap. The CDR3 DNA sequence: TGTGCCAGCTCGCCAACTCGGGAGTTGTATGAGACCCAGTACTTC. It encodes CASSPTRELYETQYF.

This sequence joins TRBV6-6 and TRBJ1-4; TRBD1 might be the D (6 bases). This CDR3 comprises 15 residues. CDR1 MNHNY and CDR2 SVGAGI come from the germline V gene (reference sequence). V lost 5 bases, J lost 8 bases, and 18 bases lay in between. The CDR3 sequence: CASSTPTGISEKLFF. CDR3 DNA: TGTGCCAGCAGTACACCTACAGGGATCAGCGAAAAACTGTTTTTT.

A single count supports this clone. The chain uses TRBV12-1 and TRBJ2-3; the D call TRBD2 from the table was never checked on the DNA. TRBV12-1 is tagged as a pseudogene. CDR3 size: 17 residues. The CDR3 DNA sequence: TGTGCCAGCAGCTGCCCGACTAGCGGGGGCCCCACAGATACGCAGTATTTT. Encoded protein: CASSCPTSGGPTDTQYF.

This chain connects TRBV11-2 to TRBJ2-1; D unresolved. Germline V gene sequence: CDR1 SGHAT, CDR2 FQNNGV. CDR3 length: 13 residues. With 0 bases removed from V and 5 bases from J, the gap between germline ends came to 5 bases. The CDR3 loop is CASSLDPHNEQFF. The DNA for the CDR3 is TGTGCCAGCAGCTTAGATCCGCACAATGAGCAGTTCTTC.

The chain is built from TRBV28 and TRBJ2-4; possibly TRBD1 for D (6 bases). Trimming removed 2 bases from V and 7 bases from J, with 9 bases in between. Germline CDR1 is MDHEN and CDR2 is SYDVKM. The CDR3 totals 13 residues. The CDR3 loop reads CASSLGTGNIQYF. CDR3 nucleotide sequence: TGTGCCAGCAGTTTAGGAACAGGGAACATTCAGTACTTC.

The chain is built from TRBV28 and TRBJ2-7, with D possibly TRBD2 on 5 matching bases. The CDR3 has 16 amino acids. Trimming took off 5 bases at V and 3 bases at J, with 20 bases between the two ends. Germline CDR1 and CDR2: MDHEN and SYDVKM. Written as DNA, the CDR3 is TGTGCCAGCAGTGCAGCCGGCGGGCAGGCCCACTACGAGCAGTACTTC. This encodes CASSAAGGQAHYEQYF. Supplemented by reference TRBV28 and TRBJ2-7, the full variable domain reads DVKVTQSSRYLVKRTGEKVFLECVQDMDHENMFWYRQDPGLGLRLIYFSYDVKMKEKGDIPEGYSVSREKKERFSLILESASTNQTSMYLCASSAAGGQAHYEQYFGPGTRLTVT.

The J gene is TRBJ1-1, the V gene TRBV18; D not certain. The CDR3 length is 13 residues. Trimming pared 2 bases from V and 11 bases from J, leaving 15 bases between. Per germline, CDR1 KGHSH and CDR2 LQKENI. The CDR3 sequence: CASSPDSLPGAFF. The DNA for the CDR3 is TGTGCCAGCTCACCAGACTCCCTGCCTGGCGCTTTCTTT.

The sample holds one count of this clone. The chain employs TRBV5-1 and TRBJ2-7; tentative D call: TRBD2 (6 bases). V lost 5 bases and J lost 1, with 19 bases in between. Germline V lookup: CDR1 SGHRS, CDR2 YFSETQ. The CDR3 covers 16 residues. CDR3: CASSRQTAGSSYEQYF. The CDR3 region has the DNA TGCGCCAGCAGTCGCCAGACAGCGGGTTCTTCCTACGAGCAGTACTTC.

The chain uses TRBV5-1 and TRBJ2-5, with TRBD1 as a possible D gene (6 bases). The CDR3 spans 14 residues. Germline CDR1 SGHRS, CDR2 YFSETQ. The V end was cut by 4 bases, the J end by 11 bases, with 21 bases between. The CDR3 sequence: CASSTRTVKDEQYF. The CDR3 nucleotides read TGCGCCAGCAGCACCCGGACAGTAAAGGATGAGCAGTACTTC.

The chain carries TRBV19 and TRBJ1-6, with 9 nucleotides matching TRBD1. CDR1 is LNHDA, CDR2 SQIVND, per germline (reference sequence). The CDR3 consists of 15 residues. J was trimmed by 8 bases and V by 3 bases; bases with no gene match: 5. The CDR3 DNA reads as TGTGCCAGTAGTATTGGGGACAGGGAGTATTCACCCCTCCACTTT. Translating gives CASSIGDREYSPLHF.

The chain uses TRBV15 and TRBJ2-7; possible D gene TRBD2, 5 bases. Deletions cut 1 base from V and 6 bases from J, with 10 bases between. There are 13 residues in the CDR3. CDR1 is LNHNV, CDR2 YYDKDF, per germline (reference sequence). The CDR3 loop is CATSRVSGSEQYF. The CDR3 DNA reads TGTGCCACCAGCAGAGTGAGTGGGAGCGAGCAGTACTTC.

The CDR3 DNA is TGTGCCAGCAGCTCTCGACAGGGAACTAATGAAAAACTGTTTTTT. It translates to CASSSRQGTNEKLFF. The chain links TRBV5-8 to TRBJ1-4; 7 positions agree with TRBD1. J lost 1 base, V lost 3 bases, and 3 bases had no gene match. Looked up from germline, CDR1 is SGHTS and CDR2 is YDEGEE. The CDR3 extends over 15 amino acids.

The genes are TRBV7-3 and TRBJ2-1; D unresolved. Germline CDR1 reads SGHTA; CDR2 reads FQGTGA. V lost 3 bases to trimming and J lost 7 bases, with 13 bases between them. The CDR3 consists of 14 residues. The CDR3 here is CASSFNANSNEQFF. In DNA, the CDR3 is TGTGCCAGCAGCTTTAATGCTAACTCAAATGAGCAGTTCTTC.

The V gene is TRBV19, the J gene TRBJ2-2, with 8 bases lining up with TRBD2. The V segment lost 1 base and the J segment 1 base; nucleotides outside the gene matches: 5. From germline, CDR1 is LNHDA and CDR2 SQIVND (reference sequence). CDR3 size: 17 residues. The CDR3 is CASSIVASGGNTGELFF. Here the CDR3 DNA reads TGTGCCAGTAGTATAGTAGCAAGCGGGGGGAACACCGGGGAGCTGTTTTTT.

The chain employs TRBV6-6 and TRBJ2-3; the D is unclear. Germline loops: CDR1 MNHNY, CDR2 SVGAGI (reference sequence). The CDR3 extends over 13 amino acids. V lost 7 bases and J lost 1, with 9 bases in between. For the CDR3, the DNA is TGTGCCAGCACTGATATGGGCACAGATACGCAGTATTTT. Protein: CASTDMGTDTQYF.

This chain joins TRBV11-2 and TRBJ2-1; D is perhaps TRBD2 (6 bases). CDR3 length: 14 residues. V was pared by 4 bases and J by 6 bases, with 13 bases between. Germline V lookup: CDR1 SGHAT, CDR2 FQNNGV. CDR3 amino acids: CASSSSKGLNEQFF. Here the CDR3 DNA reads TGTGCCAGCAGCTCATCTAAGGGACTCAATGAGCAGTTCTTC.

The chain joins TRBV27 to TRBJ1-2; 9 positions agree with TRBD1. The length of the CDR3 is 14 residues. After removal of 5 bases from V and 4 bases from J, the junction contained 5 bases not matched to a gene. CDR1 MNHEY and CDR2 SMNVEV come from the germline V gene (reference sequence). CDR3 protein: CASSRGGQGYGYTF. As DNA, the CDR3 is TGTGCCAGCAGTCGCGGGGGACAGGGCTATGGCTACACCTTC.

The genes are TRBV6-5 and TRBJ2-3; D not resolved. Germline CDR1 reads MNHEY; CDR2 reads SVGAGI. Trimming took off 7 bases at V and 1 base at J, with 6 bases between the two ends. CDR3 length: 12 residues. The CDR3 DNA is TGTGCCAGCATAGGTGGCACAGATACGCAGTATTTT. As protein: CASIGGTDTQYF.